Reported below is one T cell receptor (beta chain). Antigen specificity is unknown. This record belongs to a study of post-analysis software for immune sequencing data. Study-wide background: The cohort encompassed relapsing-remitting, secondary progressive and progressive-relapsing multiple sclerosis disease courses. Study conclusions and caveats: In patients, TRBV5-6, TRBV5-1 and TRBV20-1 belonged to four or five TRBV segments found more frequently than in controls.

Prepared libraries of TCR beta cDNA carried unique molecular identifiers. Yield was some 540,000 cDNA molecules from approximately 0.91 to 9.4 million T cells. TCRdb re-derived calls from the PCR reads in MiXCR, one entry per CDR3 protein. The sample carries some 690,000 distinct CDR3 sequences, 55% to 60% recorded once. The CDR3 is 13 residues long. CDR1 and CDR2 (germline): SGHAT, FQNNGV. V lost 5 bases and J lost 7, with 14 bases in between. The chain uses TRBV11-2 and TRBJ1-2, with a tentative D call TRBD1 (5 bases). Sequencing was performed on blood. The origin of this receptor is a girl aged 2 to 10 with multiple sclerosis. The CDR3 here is CASSGRNGGGYTF. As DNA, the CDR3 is TGTGCCAGCAGCGGCCGGAACGGGGGTGGCTACACCTTC.